The 11 T cell receptor beta chains below all came from one sample that was sequenced in a study of blood T cell repertoires in COVID-19. Assay: immunoSEQ multiplex PCR; the TCRdb copy retains only in-frame clones and omits some. The sample carries roughly 290,000 clones, roughly 90% recorded once. Sequencing was performed on peripheral blood. These receptors were obtained from a man in his thirties or forties with acute or convalescent COVID-19.

The chain recombines TRBV9 with TRBJ2-7, with TRBD2 identical over 9 bases. Trimming at V came to 0 bases and at J to 2 bases, leaving 3 bases not matched to a gene. Germline values: CDR1 SGDLS, CDR2 YYNGEE. The CDR3 length is 15 residues. The CDR3 sequence: CASSVAAGGPYEQYF. The CDR3 bases are TGTGCCAGCAGCGTAGCAGCGGGAGGCCCCTACGAGCAGTACTTC.

The rearrangement links TRBV6-5 to TRBJ1-2; D is perhaps TRBD1 (5 bases). The V end lost 7 bases, the J end lost 3 bases, and 18 bases lay between the germline ends. The CDR3 consists of 15 residues. CDR1 is MNHEY, CDR2 SVGAGI, per germline. The CDR3 DNA reads TGTGCCAGCACCGGCGGGAGGGGAGGAGACTATGGCTACACCTTC. It translates to CASTGGRGGDYGYTF.

This chain connects TRBV20-1 to TRBJ1-2; D might be TRBD1 (6 bases). The V end was cut by 5 bases, the J end by 8 bases, with 12 bases between. This CDR3 is built from 11 residues. Germline lookup yields CDR1 DFQATT and CDR2 SNEGSKA (reference sequence). The CDR3 protein is CSAYTGPGYTF. The CDR3 DNA follows: TGCAGTGCTTATACAGGGCCCGGCTACACCTTC.

The chain couples TRBV4-1 to TRBJ2-2; D is unclear. V gave up 2 bases and J gave up 0 bases, with 7 bases separating them. This CDR3 is built from 15 residues. Germline-derived CDR1 and CDR2 are MGHRA and YSYEKL. In nucleotides, the CDR3 is TGCGCCAGCAGCCAAATTGACTCGAACACCGGGGAGCTGTTTTTT. This translates into CASSQIDSNTGELFF.

This chain uses TRBV6-6 with TRBJ1-2, with TRBD1 matching over 8 bases. V lost 8 bases, J lost 7 bases, and 15 bases stayed unmatched. The germline V gene encodes CDR1 MNHNY and CDR2 SVGAGI (reference sequence). The length of the CDR3 is 15 residues. The DNA for the CDR3 is TGTGCCAGCCAACTCCAAGGGGGACAGGACCGTGGCTACACCTTC. As protein: CASQLQGGQDRGYTF.

This chain connects TRBV10-3 to TRBJ2-6; 7 bases line up with TRBD2. V trimming: 8 bases; J trimming: 4 bases; junction bases outside the gene matches: 2. Germline CDR1 and CDR2: ENHRY and SYGVKD. This CDR3 is 13 amino acids long. CDR3 DNA: TGTGCCATCGGGAGGGACGGGGCCAACGTCCTGACTTTC. It translates to CAIGRDGANVLTF.

The genes are TRBV19 and TRBJ2-1, with D perhaps TRBD2 (5 bases). This CDR3 is 15 amino acids long. The V and J ends lost 3 bases and 2 bases respectively, with 11 bases between them. Germline CDR1 reads LNHDA; CDR2 reads SQIVND (reference sequence). Here the CDR3 reads CASSILVGAYNEQFF. The CDR3 nucleotides read TGTGCCAGTAGTATCTTGGTCGGGGCCTACAATGAGCAGTTCTTC.

The genes are TRBV11-2 and TRBJ2-5, with D perhaps TRBD2 (6 bases). V was trimmed by 6 bases and J by 5 bases, leaving 19 bases between them. This CDR3 is 15 amino acids long. CDR1 is SGHAT and CDR2 is FQNNGV in the germline V gene. CDR3: CASRQPGPREETQYF. The CDR3 nucleotides are TGTGCCAGCAGACAACCGGGACCCCGGGAGGAGACCCAGTACTTC. The variable domain in full, completed from reference TRBV11-2 and TRBJ2-5, reads EAGVAQSPRYKIIEKRQSVAFWCNPISGHATLYWYQQILGQGPKLLIQFQNNGVVDDSQLPKDRFSAERLKGVDSTLKIQPAKLEDSAVYLCASRQPGPREETQYFGPGTRLLVL.

The chain has TRBV11-2 and TRBJ2-3; D is ambiguous. Per the germline V gene, CDR1 is SGHAT and CDR2 is FQNNGV. Trimming cost V 3 bases and J 8 bases, with 6 bases left between them. The CDR3 loop spans 11 amino acids. The CDR3 region is CASSFRLTQYF. CDR3 in DNA: TGTGCCAGCAGCTTCAGGCTTACGCAGTATTTT.

With regard to this clone: Other DNA sequences from this sample encode an identical CDR3 as well. The chain is built from TRBV19 and TRBJ2-7; TRBD2 might be the D (5 bases). The CDR3 runs 13 residues. Trimming removed 1 base at V and 5 bases at J, with 9 bases between. Germline V gene lookup returns CDR1 LNHDA and CDR2 SQIVND (reference sequence). CDR3 sequence (DNA): TGTGCCAGTAGTATAGGCACCGGGAACGAGCAGTACTTC. It codes for CASSIGTGNEQYF.

This rearrangement joins TRBV3-1 (or the pseudogene TRBV3-2) to TRBJ2-7; 8 bases map to TRBD2. This CDR3 region has 17 residues. The V gene's germline CDR1 is LGHDT and CDR2 YNNKEL (reference sequence). V was clipped by 4 bases and J by 7 bases; unmatched bases: 18. The CDR3 DNA reads as TGTGCCAGCAGCCCCGGACCAGCGGGAGTTCGTTCGGGGGAGCAGTACTTC. This translates into CASSPGPAGVRSGEQYF.